This record concerns one T cell receptor (beta chain) sequence. Its target is not known. PCR involved 60 Vbeta and 13 Jbeta primers. Sequencing was performed with immunoSEQ multiplex PCR; in TCRdb, only in-frame clones are kept and a portion is missing. This repertoire shows tens of thousands of clones, approximately 82% found once; its top ten account for around 3%. Germline CDR1 is MNHEY and CDR2 is SVGAGI. V gave up 8 bases and J gave up 3 bases, with 11 bases separating them. This CDR3 contains 12 residues. The data originate from a study of cytomegalovirus exposure and HLA in healthy donors. General study points: Several top significant clusters appeared, in a later analysis, to be linked to common viral pathogens. In a later analysis, roughly 17,000 TCR beta sequences were associated with HLA alleles at 0.05 false discovery rate.

The sequencing input was PBMCs. The V call is TRBV6-5, the J call TRBJ2-7; possibly TRBD1 for D (6 bases). This TCR came from a man aged 50 or older in good health and CMV-seronegative. The CDR3 DNA reads as TGTGCCAGCGCAGCAGGGGACTACGAGCAGTACTTC. This encodes CASAAGDYEQYF.